A single sample is the source of the 5 T cell receptor beta chains below, sequenced in a study of T cell changes during pregnancy in multiple sclerosis. Generated by immunoSEQ multiplex PCR, the TCRdb table keeps only in-frame clones and is missing some. The repertoire holds about 68,000 clones, about 90% seen once, with 0.86% in the top ten. The source was peripheral blood, collected in the second trimester of pregnancy. These TCRs come from a female donor with multiple sclerosis, enrolled in a pregnancy study.

V is TRBV7-2 and J is TRBJ2-1; 9 bases are shared with TRBD2. The CDR3 is made up of 16 amino acids. J lost 7 bases, V lost 1 base, and 8 bases had no gene match. CDR1 is SGHTA, CDR2 FQGNSA, per germline. The DNA of the CDR3 is TGTGCCAGCAGCTTAGACTTCAGCGGGGGGTTTAATGAGCAGTTCTTC. This codes for CASSLDFSGGFNEQFF.

The rearrangement links TRBV4-3 to TRBJ2-5; 10 bases agree with TRBD2. The V segment lost 0 bases and the J segment 2 bases; nucleotides outside the gene matches: 9. The CDR3 has 18 residues. From germline, CDR1 is LGHNA and CDR2 YSLEER. CDR3 region: CASSQDVELAGRQETQYF. CDR3 coding DNA: TGCGCCAGCAGCCAAGATGTTGAACTAGCGGGGAGGCAAGAGACCCAGTACTTC.

J is TRBJ2-3 and V is TRBV21-1; the table assigns TRBD2, which was not confirmed against the DNA. TRBV21-1 is a documented pseudogene. The CDR3 sequence is 19 residues long. This CDR3 reads CASSKVRGGGASGTDTQYF. In DNA, the CDR3 is TGTGCCAGCAGCAAAGTAAGGGGCGGGGGGGCGTCGGGCACAGATACGCAGTATTTT.

The V call is TRBV6-6, the J call TRBJ2-1; TRBD2 matches at 7 bases. The CDR3 spans 14 residues. Per germline, CDR1 MNHNY and CDR2 SVGAGI (reference sequence). V lost 7 bases and J lost 6; bases outside the gene matches: 9. CDR3 DNA: TGTGCCAGCAAAGTGACTAGCAACGTCAATGAGCAGTTCTTC. Protein product: CASKVTSNVNEQFF.

In its sample, this clone ranks as medium-sized. The rearrangement joins TRBV19 to TRBJ2-1; 12 bases are a match to TRBD2. From germline, CDR1 is LNHDA and CDR2 SQIVND (reference sequence). V was clipped by 3 bases and J by 0 bases; unmatched bases: 6. The CDR3 spans 18 residues. This CDR3 reads CASSMTLAGGSSYNEQFF. The CDR3 nucleotides read TGTGCCAGTAGTATGACACTAGCGGGGGGAAGCTCCTACAATGAGCAGTTCTTC.